A selection of T cell receptor beta chains follows, all from one sample in a study of T cell responses to AZD1222 COVID-19 vaccine. The repertoire was sequenced with immunoSEQ multiplex PCR; TCRdb's copy has only in-frame clones and lacks some. Among approximately 150,000 clones listed, around 88% were seen once. This specimen was peripheral blood, taken on day 0 of AZD1222 vaccination. These receptors originate from an adult in good health. Both conserved end residues are part of each CDR3. A D gene is named only where the DNA matches it firmly. Clone size is stated in some rows and not others, as once, few, many or a class when expanded.

d_call clone_size j_call v_call cdr3_aa cdr3_nt
TRBD1 NA TRBJ1-1 TRBV2 CASSYRGQNTEAFF TGTGCCAGCAGTTACAGGGGCCAGAACACTGAAGCTTTCTTT
TRBD2 once TRBJ2-2 TRBV7-9 CASSLGREYLTGELFF TGTGCCAGCAGCTTGGGGAGGGAGTACCTAACCGGGGAGCTGTTTTTT
TRBD1 NA TRBJ1-2 TRBV3-1/TRBV3-2 CASSHGTGGFPNYGYTF TGTGCCAGCAGCCATGGGACAGGGGGCTTCCCTAACTATGGCTACACCTTC
TRBD1 NA TRBJ1-2 TRBV27 CASSSGQALRGYTF TGTGCCAGCAGTTCCGGACAGGCCCTTCGTGGCTACACCTTC
NA NA TRBJ1-3 TRBV18 CASSPQADTGTIYF TGTGCCAGCTCACCACAGGCCGACACGGGCACCATATATTTT
NA NA TRBJ2-1 TRBV7-9 CAIARVGNEQFF TGTGCCATCGCGAGGGTGGGCAATGAGCAGTTCTTC
NA NA TRBJ2-7 TRBV5-4 CASSLGEGLYEQYF TGTGCCAGCAGCTTGGGAGAGGGTCTCTACGAGCAGTACTTC
NA NA TRBJ1-5 TRBV6-5 CASSYRGNQPQHF TGTGCCAGCAGTTACCGCGGCAATCAGCCCCAGCATTTT
NA NA TRBJ1-1 TRBV9 CASSAGMNTEAFF TGTGCCAGCAGCGCCGGAATGAACACTGAAGCTTTCTTT
NA NA TRBJ2-1 TRBV11-2 CASSSGTLYNEQFF TGTGCCAGCAGCTCCGGGACTTTATACAATGAGCAGTTCTTC
TRBD1 NA TRBJ2-7 TRBV5-4 CASSLEWGQGYEQYF TGTGCCAGCAGCTTGGAGTGGGGACAGGGGTACGAGCAGTACTTC
NA NA TRBJ1-2 TRBV5-6 CASSLAVQSYGYTF TGTGCCAGCAGCTTGGCCGTCCAGTCCTATGGCTACACCTTC
TRBD1 NA TRBJ1-1 TRBV19 CASSHRDRARDSNTEAFF TGTGCCAGTAGTCACCGCGACAGGGCGAGGGATTCTAACACTGAAGCTTTCTTT
NA NA TRBJ1-5 TRBV30 CAWSVGAYSNQPQHF TGTGCCTGGAGTGTAGGGGCTTATAGCAATCAGCCCCAGCATTTT
NA NA TRBJ2-3 TRBV6-5 CASSYPRATTDTQYF TGTGCCAGCAGTTACCCCCGGGCGACCACAGATACGCAGTATTTT
TRBD1 once TRBJ1-4 TRBV28 CASSSPTGPVEKLFF TGTGCCAGCAGTTCCCCGACAGGGCCAGTCGAAAAACTGTTTTTT
NA NA TRBJ2-1 TRBV6-4 CASSEELRDEQFF TGTGCCAGCAGTGAAGAATTACGGGATGAGCAGTTCTTC
NA NA TRBJ2-1 TRBV4-3 CASSQDPFFNEQFF TGCGCCAGCAGCCAAGATCCTTTCTTCAATGAGCAGTTCTTC